This TCR beta chain was profiled in a study of T cell responses to AZD1222 COVID-19 vaccine. Clones were read by immunoSEQ multiplex PCR, and TCRdb kept only the in-frame ones, dropping some. This table has about 180,000 clones, approximately 90% appearing once. V lost 3 bases to trimming and J lost 0 bases; unmatched junction nucleotides: 11. The CDR3 runs to 19 residues. Germline V lookup: CDR1 MNHNS, CDR2 SASEGT. The TCR was taken from an adult who received the AZD1222 COVID-19 vaccine. This chain uses TRBV6-1 with TRBJ2-2; 9 bases map to TRBD2. The sequences come from peripheral blood, collected 28 days after the second AZD1222 dose. The CDR3 loop is CASSDLPGLAAANTGELFF. The DNA for the CDR3 is TGTGCCAGCAGTGACTTACCGGGACTAGCTGCAGCGAACACCGGGGAGCTGTTTTTT.